This note documents a single T cell receptor (beta chain) sequence. TCRdb keeps only in-frame clones here, not all; method: immunoSEQ multiplex PCR. The data contain more than 65,000 clones, 85% of them singletons. These data belong to a study of OX40 agonist ivuxolimab in advanced cancers. Study summary: Mean age about 60 years, range about 20 to 90; around 80% male.

Germline values: CDR1 SNHLY, CDR2 FYNNEI. The CDR3 runs to 14 residues. Trimming cost V 6 bases and J 3 bases; bases outside gene matches: 7. This sample comprised CD4+ or CD8+ T cells sorted from blood, obtained in a trial of the OX40 agonist ivuxolimab. The chain couples TRBV2 to TRBJ1-2, with TRBD1 matching over 7 bases. The clonotype comes from an adult with an advanced solid tumor such as melanoma, head and neck, liver or kidney cancer. The CDR3 spells CASSRLTGDYGYTF. As DNA, the CDR3 is TGTGCCAGCAGCCGACTCACAGGGGACTATGGCTACACCTTC.